This T cell receptor beta chain was documented in a study of OX40 agonist ivuxolimab in advanced cancers. Study-level information: Patients with prior anti-PD-1, anti-PD-L1 or anti-CTLA-4 therapy were eligible; less than 50% had some.

Trimming took off 4 bases at V and 4 bases at J, with 16 bases between the two ends. This CDR3 is 15 amino acids long. Germline lookup yields CDR1 SGHNT and CDR2 YENEEA. Clones were read by immunoSEQ multiplex PCR, and TCRdb kept only the in-frame ones, dropping some. The table has about 76,000 clones, roughly 87% seen once. The chain recombines TRBV11-3 with TRBJ2-5, with a tentative D call TRBD2 (6 bases). This TCR was recovered from an adult with an advanced solid tumor such as melanoma, head and neck, liver or kidney cancer. The sample here was CD4+ or CD8+ T cells sorted from blood, taken in a trial of the OX40 agonist ivuxolimab. CDR3 amino acids: CASSWGEWGRETQYF. CDR3 DNA: TGTGCCAGCAGCTGGGGGGAGTGGGGAAGAGAGACCCAGTACTTC.